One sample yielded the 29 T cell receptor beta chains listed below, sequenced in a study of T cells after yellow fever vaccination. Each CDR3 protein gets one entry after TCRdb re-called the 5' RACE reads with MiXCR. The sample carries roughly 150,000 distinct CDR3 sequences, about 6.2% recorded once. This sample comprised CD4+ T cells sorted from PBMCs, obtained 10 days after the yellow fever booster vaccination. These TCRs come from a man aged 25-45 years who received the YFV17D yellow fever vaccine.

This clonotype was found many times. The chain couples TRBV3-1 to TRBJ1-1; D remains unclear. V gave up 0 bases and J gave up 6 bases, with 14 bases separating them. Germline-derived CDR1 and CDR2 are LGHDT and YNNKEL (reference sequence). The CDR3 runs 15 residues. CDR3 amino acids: CASSQDVGVEAEAFF. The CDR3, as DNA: TGTGCCAGCAGCCAAGATGTCGGGGTCGAAGCTGAAGCTTTCTTT.

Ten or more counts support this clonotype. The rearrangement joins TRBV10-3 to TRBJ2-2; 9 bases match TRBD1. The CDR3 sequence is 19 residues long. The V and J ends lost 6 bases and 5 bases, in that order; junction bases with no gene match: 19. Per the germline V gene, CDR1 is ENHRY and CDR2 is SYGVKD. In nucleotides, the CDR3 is TGTGCCATCAGACCGGGACAGGGTTCGTTGACGGGGGTAACCGGGGAGCTGTTTTTT. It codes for CAIRPGQGSLTGVTGELFF.

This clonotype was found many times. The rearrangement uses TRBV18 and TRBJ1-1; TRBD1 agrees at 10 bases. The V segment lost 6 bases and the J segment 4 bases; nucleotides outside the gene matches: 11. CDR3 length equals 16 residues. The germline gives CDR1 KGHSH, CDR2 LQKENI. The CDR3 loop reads CASSPTGGQVSTEAFF. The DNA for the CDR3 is TGTGCCAGCTCTCCGACAGGGGGCCAAGTAAGCACTGAAGCTTTCTTT.

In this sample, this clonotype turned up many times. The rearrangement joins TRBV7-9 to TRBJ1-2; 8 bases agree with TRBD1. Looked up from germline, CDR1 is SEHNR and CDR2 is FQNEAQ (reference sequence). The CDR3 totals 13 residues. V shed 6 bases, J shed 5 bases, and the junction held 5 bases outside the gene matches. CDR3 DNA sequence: TGTGCCAGCAGGGGACAGGAACTGTATGGCTACACCTTC. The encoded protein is CASRGQELYGYTF.

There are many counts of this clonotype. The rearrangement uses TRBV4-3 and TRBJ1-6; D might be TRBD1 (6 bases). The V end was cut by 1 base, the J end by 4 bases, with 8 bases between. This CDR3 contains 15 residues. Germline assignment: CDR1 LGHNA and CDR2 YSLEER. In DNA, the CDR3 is TGCGCCAGCAGCCAAGTCAGGGGATATAATTCACCCCTCCACTTT. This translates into CASSQVRGYNSPLHF.

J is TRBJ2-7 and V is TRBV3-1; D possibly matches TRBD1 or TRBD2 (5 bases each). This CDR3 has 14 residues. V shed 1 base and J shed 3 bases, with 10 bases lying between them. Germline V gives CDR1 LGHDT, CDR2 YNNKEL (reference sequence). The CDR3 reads CASSQGDRHYEQYF. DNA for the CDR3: TGTGCCAGCAGCCAAGGGGACCGACACTACGAGCAGTACTTC.

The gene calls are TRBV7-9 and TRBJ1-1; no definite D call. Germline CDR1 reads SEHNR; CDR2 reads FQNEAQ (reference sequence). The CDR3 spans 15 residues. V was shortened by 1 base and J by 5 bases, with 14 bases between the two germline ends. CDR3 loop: CASSLVLSGSTEAFF. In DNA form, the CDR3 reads TGTGCCAGCAGCTTAGTTCTCTCGGGAAGTACTGAAGCTTTCTTT.

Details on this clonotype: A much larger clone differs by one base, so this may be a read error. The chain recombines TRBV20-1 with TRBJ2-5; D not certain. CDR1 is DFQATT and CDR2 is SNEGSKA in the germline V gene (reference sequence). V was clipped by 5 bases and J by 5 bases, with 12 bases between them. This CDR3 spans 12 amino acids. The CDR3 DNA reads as TGCAGTGCTCCACAGAGTCCCGAGACCCAGTACTTC. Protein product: CSAPQSPETQYF.

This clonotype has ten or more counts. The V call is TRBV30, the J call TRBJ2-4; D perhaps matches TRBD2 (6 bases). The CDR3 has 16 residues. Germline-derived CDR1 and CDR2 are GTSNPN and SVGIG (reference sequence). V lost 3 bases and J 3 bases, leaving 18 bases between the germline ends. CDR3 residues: CAWSPPREEVKNIQYF. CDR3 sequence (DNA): TGTGCCTGGAGCCCCCCCAGGGAGGAAGTCAAAAACATTCAGTACTTC.

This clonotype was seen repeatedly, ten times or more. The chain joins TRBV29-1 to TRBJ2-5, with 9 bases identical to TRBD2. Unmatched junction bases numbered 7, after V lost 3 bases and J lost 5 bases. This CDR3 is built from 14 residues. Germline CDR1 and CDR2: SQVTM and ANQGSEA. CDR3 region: CSVEGLAGSETQYF. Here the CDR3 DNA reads TGCAGCGTTGAGGGCCTAGCGGGAAGCGAGACCCAGTACTTC. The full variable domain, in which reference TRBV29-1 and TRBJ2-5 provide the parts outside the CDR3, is SAVISQKPSRDICQRGTSLTIQCQVDSQVTMMFWYRQQPGQSLTLIATANQGSEATYESGFVIDKFPISRPNLTFSTLTVSNMSPEDSSIYLCSVEGLAGSETQYFGPGTRLLVL.

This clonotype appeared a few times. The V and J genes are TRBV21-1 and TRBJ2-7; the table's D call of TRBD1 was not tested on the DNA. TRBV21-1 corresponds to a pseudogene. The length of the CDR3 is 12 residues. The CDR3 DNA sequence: TGTGCTCGGACAGGGATATCCTACGAGCAGTACTTC. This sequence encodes CARTGISYEQYF.

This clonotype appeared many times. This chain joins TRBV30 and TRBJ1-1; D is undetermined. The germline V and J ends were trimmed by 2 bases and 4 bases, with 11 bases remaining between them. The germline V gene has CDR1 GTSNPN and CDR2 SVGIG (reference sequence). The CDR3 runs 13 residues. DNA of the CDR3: TGTGCCTGGAGTTACGGGATTGCCACTGAAGCTTTCTTT. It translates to CAWSYGIATEAFF.

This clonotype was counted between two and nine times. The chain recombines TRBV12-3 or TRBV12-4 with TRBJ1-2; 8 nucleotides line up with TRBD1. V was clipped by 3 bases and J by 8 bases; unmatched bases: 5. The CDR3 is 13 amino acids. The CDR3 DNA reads TGTGCCAGCAGTTTCCTGACAGGGGACGGCTACACCTTC. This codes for CASSFLTGDGYTF.

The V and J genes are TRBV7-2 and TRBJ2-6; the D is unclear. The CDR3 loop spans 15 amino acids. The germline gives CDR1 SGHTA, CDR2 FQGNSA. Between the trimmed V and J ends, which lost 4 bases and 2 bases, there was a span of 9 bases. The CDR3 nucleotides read TGTGCCAGCAGCTCCCGAGGCACTGGGGCCAACGTCCTGACTTTC. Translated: CASSSRGTGANVLTF.

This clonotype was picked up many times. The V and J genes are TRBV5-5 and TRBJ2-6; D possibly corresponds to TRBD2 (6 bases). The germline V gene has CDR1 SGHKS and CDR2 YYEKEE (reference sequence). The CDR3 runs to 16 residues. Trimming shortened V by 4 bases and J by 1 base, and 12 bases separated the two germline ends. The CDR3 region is CASSPSGVSGANVLTF. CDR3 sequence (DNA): TGTGCCAGCAGCCCATCGGGGGTTTCTGGGGCCAACGTCCTGACTTTC.

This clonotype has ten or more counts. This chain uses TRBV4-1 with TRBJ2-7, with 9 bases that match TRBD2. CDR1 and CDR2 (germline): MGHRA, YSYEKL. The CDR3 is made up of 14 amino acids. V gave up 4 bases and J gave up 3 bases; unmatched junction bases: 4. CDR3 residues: CASSLGLARYEQYF. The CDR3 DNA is TGCGCCAGCAGCCTCGGACTAGCGCGCTACGAGCAGTACTTC.

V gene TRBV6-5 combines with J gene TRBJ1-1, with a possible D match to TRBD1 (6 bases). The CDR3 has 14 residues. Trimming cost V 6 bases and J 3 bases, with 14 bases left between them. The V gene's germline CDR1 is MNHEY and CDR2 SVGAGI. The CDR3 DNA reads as TGTGCCAGCAGAAGTGGACAGACCTACACTGAAGCTTTCTTT. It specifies CASRSGQTYTEAFF.

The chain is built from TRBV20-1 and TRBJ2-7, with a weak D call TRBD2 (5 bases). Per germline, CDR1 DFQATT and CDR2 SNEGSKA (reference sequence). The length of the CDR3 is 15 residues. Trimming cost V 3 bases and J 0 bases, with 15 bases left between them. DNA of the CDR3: TGCAGTGCTAGGTATGGCGGGTCTTCCTCCTACGAGCAGTACTTC. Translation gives CSARYGGSSSYEQYF.

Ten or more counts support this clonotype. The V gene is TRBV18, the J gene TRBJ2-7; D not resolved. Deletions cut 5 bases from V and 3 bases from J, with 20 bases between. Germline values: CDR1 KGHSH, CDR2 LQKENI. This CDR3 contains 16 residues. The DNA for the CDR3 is TGTGCCAGCTCAATTCTAGGAGAGAATTCTCTCTACGAGCAGTACTTC. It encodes CASSILGENSLYEQYF.

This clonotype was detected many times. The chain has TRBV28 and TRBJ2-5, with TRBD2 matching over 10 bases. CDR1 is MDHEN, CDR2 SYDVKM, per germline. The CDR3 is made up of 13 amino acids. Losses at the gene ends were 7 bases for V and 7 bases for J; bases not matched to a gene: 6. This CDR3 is CASTSGRYSTQYF. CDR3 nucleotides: TGTGCCAGCACTAGCGGGAGATATTCGACCCAGTACTTC. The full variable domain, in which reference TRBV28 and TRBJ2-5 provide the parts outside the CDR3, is DVKVTQSSRYLVKRTGEKVFLECVQDMDHENMFWYRQDPGLGLRLIYFSYDVKMKEKGDIPEGYSVSREKKERFSLILESASTNQTSMYLCASTSGRYSTQYFGPGTRLLVL.

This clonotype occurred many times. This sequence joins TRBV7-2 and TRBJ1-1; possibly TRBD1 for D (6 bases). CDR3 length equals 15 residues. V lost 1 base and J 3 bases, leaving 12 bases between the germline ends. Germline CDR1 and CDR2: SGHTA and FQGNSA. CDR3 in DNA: TGTGCCAGCAGCTTAGAGCGGGGGGCGCACACTGAAGCTTTCTTT. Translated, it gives CASSLERGAHTEAFF.

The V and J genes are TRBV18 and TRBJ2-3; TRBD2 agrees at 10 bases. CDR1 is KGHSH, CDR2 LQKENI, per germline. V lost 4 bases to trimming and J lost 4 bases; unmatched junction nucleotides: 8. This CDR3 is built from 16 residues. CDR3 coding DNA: TGTGCCAGCTCACACCTAGCGGGAGTGAGGTCAGATACGCAGTATTTT. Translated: CASSHLAGVRSDTQYF. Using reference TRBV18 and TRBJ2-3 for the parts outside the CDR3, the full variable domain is NAGVMQNPRHLVRRRGQEARLRCSPMKGHSHVYWYRQLPEEGLKFMVYLQKENIIDESGMPKERFSAEFPKEGPSILRIQQVVRGDSAAYFCASSHLAGVRSDTQYFGPGTRLTVL.

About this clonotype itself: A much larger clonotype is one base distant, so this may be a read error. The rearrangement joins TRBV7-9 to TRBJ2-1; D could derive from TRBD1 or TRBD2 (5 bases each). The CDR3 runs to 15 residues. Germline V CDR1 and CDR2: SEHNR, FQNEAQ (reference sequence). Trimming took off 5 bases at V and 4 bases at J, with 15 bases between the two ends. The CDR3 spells CASSRGPGRYNEQFF. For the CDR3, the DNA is TGTGCCAGCAGCCGCGGACCGGGGCGATACAATGAGCAGTTCTTC. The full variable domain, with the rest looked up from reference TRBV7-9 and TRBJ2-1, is DTGVSQNPRHKITKRGQNVTFRCDPISEHNRLYWYRQTLGQGPEFLTYFQNEAQLEKSRLLSDRFSAERPKGSFSTLEIQRTEQGDSAMYLCASSRGPGRYNEQFFGPGTRLTVL.

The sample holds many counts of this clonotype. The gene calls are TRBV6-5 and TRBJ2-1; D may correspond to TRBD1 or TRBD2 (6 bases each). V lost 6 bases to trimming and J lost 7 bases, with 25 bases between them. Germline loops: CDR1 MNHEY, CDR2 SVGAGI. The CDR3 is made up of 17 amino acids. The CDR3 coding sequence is TGTGCCAGCAGACCAGGGGTTCCGGGAGAGGGGGGTAATGAGCAGTTCTTC. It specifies CASRPGVPGEGGNEQFF.

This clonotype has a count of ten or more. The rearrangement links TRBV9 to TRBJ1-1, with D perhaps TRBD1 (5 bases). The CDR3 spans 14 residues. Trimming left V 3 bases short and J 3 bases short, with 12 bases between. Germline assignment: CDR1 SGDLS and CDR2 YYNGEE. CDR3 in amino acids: CASSATGTYTEAFF. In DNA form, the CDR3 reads TGTGCCAGCAGCGCTACCGGGACCTACACTGAAGCTTTCTTT.

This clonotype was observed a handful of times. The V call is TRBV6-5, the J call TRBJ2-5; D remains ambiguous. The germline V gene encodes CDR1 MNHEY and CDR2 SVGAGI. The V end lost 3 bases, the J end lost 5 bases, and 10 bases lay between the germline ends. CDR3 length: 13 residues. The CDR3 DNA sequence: TGTGCCAGCAGTTATGGCCACCCGGAGACCCAGTACTTC. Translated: CASSYGHPETQYF.

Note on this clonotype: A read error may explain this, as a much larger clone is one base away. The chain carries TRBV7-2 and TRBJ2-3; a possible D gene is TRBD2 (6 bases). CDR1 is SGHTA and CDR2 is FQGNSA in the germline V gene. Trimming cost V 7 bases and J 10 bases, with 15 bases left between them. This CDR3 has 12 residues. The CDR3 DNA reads TGTGCCAGCACCCGAGGAGGGGATCCGCAGTATTTT. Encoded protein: CASTRGGDPQYF.

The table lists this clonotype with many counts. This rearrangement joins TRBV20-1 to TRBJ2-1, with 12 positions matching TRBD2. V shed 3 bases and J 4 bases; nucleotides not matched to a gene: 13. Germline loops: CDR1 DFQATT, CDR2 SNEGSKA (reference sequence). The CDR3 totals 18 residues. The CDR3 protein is CSARGPSVLAGGYNEQFF. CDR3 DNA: TGCAGTGCTAGGGGCCCTTCCGTACTAGCGGGAGGTTACAATGAGCAGTTCTTC.

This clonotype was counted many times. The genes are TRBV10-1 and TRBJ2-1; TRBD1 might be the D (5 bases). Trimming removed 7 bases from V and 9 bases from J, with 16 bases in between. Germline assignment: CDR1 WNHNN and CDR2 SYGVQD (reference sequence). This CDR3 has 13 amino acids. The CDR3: CASKSAQGSEQFF. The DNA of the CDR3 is TGCGCCAGCAAATCGGCCCAGGGATCTGAGCAGTTCTTC.